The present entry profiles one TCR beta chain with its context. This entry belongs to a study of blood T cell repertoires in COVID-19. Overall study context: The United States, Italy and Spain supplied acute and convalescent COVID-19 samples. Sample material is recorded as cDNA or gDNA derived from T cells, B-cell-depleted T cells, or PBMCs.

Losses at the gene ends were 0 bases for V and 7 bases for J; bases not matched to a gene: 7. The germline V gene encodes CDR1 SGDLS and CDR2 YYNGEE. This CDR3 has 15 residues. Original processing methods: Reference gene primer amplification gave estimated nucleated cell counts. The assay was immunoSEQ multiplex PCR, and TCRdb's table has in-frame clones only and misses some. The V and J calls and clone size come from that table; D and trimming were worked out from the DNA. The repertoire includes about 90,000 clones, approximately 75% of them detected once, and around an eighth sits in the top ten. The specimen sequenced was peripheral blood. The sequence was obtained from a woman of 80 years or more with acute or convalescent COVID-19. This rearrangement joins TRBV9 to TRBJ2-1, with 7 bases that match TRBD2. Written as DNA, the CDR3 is TGTGCCAGCAGCGTAGCTAGCGGAGTCTGGAATGAGCAGTTCTTC. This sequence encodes CASSVASGVWNEQFF.